This entry lists 2 T cell receptor beta chains sequenced from one sample in a study of blood T cell repertoires in COVID-19. Profiled with immunoSEQ multiplex PCR; TCRdb holds only in-frame clones, not every one. In the table there are 150,000 to 200,000 clones, approximately 85% of which are singletons. What was sequenced was PBMCs or T cells enriched from blood (not recorded which). The receptors shown here come from a man aged 40-49 years who had recovered from COVID-19.

The chain joins TRBV5-1 to TRBJ2-3; 10 bases align to TRBD1. The CDR3 sequence is 15 residues long. Losses at the gene ends were 4 bases for V and 4 bases for J; bases not matched to a gene: 6. The V gene's germline CDR1 is SGHRS and CDR2 YFSETQ. CDR3 nucleotides: TGCGCCAGCAGCGCGGGGGACAGGGGCGCAGATACGCAGTATTTT. Translation gives CASSAGDRGADTQYF.

The chain links TRBV4-3 to TRBJ1-1; a weak D match, TRBD1 (6 bases). Germline CDR1 and CDR2: LGHNA and YSLEER. Deletions cut 2 bases from V and 4 bases from J, with 20 bases between. The CDR3 is 17 amino acids. The CDR3 loop reads CASSQRSMIGGPTEAFF. The DNA for the CDR3 is TGCGCCAGCAGCCAACGGTCAATGATCGGGGGGCCCACTGAAGCTTTCTTT.